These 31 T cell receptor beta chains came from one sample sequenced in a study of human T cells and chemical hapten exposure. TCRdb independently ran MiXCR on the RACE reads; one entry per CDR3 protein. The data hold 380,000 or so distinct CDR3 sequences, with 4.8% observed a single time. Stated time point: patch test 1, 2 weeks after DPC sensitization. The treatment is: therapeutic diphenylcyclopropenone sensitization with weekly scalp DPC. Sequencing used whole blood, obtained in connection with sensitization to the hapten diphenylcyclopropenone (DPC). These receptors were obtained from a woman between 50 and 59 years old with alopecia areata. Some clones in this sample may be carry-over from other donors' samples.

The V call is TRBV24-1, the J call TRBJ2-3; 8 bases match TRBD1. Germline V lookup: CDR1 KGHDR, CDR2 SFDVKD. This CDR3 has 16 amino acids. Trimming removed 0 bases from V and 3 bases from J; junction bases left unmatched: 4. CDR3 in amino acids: CATSDLGQGSTDTQYF. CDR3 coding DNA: TGTGCCACCAGTGATTTGGGACAGGGAAGTACAGATACGCAGTATTTT.

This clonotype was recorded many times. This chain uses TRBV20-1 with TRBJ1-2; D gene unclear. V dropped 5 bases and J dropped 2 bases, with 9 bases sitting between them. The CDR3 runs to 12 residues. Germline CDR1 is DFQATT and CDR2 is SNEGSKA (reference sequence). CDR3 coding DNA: TGCAGTGCTCTACCCGCCAACTATGGCTACACCTTC. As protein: CSALPANYGYTF.

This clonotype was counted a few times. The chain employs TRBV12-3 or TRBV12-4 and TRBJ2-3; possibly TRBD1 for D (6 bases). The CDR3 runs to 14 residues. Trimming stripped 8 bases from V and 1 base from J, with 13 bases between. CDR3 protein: CASRTGLGTDTQYF. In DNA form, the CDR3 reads TGTGCCAGCCGCACAGGGTTAGGCACAGATACGCAGTATTTT.

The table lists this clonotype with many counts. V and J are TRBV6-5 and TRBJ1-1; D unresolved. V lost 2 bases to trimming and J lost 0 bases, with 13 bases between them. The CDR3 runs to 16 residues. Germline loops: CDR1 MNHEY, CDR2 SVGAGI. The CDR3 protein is CASSYQPGRLNTEAFF. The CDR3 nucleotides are TGTGCCAGCAGTTACCAGCCAGGTCGTTTGAACACTGAAGCTTTCTTT.

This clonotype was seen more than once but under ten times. CDR3 protein: CASQQGPTNEKLFF. The CDR3 region has the DNA TGTGCCAGCCAACAGGGACCAACTAATGAAAAACTGTTTTTT. The chain has TRBV3-1 and TRBJ1-4; D perhaps matches TRBD1 (6 bases). Germline CDR1 reads LGHDT; CDR2 reads YNNKEL (reference sequence). This CDR3 spans 14 amino acids. Trimming took off 8 bases at V and 0 bases at J, with 10 bases between the two ends.

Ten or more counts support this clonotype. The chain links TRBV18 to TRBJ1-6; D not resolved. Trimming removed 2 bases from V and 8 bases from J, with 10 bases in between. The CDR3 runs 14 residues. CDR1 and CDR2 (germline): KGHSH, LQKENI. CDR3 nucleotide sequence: TGTGCCAGCTCACCATTCCCTAGTGATTCACCCCTCCACTTT. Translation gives CASSPFPSDSPLHF.

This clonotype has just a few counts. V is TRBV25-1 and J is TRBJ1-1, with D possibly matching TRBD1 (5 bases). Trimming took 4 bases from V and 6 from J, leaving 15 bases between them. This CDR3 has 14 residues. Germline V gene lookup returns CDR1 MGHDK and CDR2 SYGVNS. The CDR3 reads CASSATWGSAEAFF. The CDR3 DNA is TGTGCCAGCAGTGCTACGTGGGGGAGCGCTGAAGCTTTCTTT.

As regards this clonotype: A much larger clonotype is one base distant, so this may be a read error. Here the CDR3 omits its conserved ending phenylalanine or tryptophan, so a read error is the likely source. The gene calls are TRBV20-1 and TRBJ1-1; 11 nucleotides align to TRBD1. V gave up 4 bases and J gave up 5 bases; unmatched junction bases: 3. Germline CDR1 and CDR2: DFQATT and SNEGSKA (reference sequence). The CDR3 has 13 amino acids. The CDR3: CSAIGQGATEAFL. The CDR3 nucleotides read TGCAGTGCTATTGGACAGGGGGCAACTGAAGCTTTCCTT.

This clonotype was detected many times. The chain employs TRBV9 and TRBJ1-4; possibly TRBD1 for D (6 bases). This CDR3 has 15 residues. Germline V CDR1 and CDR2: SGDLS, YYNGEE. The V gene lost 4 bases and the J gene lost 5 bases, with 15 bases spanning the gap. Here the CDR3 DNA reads TGTGCCAGCAGCCCAGGACAGACTTTAAATGAAAAACTGTTTTTT. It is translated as CASSPGQTLNEKLFF.

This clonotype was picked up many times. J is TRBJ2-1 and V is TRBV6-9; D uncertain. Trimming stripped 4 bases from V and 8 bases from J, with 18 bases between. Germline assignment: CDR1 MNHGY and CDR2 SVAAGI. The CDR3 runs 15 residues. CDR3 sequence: CASSFKVAYRDEQFF. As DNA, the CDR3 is TGTGCCAGCAGTTTCAAGGTAGCTTATAGGGATGAGCAGTTCTTC.

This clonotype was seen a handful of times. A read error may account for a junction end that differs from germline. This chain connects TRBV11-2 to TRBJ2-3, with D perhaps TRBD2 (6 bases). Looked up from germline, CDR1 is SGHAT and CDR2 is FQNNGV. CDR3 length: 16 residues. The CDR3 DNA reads TGTGCCAGCACCTTACCCCGCCCTAGCGGCACAGATACGCAGTATTTT. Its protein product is CASTLPRPSGTDTQYF.

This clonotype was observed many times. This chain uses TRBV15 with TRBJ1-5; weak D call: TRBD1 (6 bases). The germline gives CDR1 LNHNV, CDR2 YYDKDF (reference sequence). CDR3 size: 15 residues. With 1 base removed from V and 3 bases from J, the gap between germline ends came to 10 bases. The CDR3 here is CATSRARGNNQPQHF. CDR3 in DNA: TGTGCCACCAGCAGAGCCAGGGGCAACAATCAGCCCCAGCATTTT.

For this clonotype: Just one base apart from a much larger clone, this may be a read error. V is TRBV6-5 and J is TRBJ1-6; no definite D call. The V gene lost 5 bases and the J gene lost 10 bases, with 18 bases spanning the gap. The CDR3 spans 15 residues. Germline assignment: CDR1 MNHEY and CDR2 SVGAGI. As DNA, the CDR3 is TGTGCCAGCAGTCCCCTGGAGGTAATGAACTCACCCCTCCACTTT. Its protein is CASSPLEVMNSPLHF.

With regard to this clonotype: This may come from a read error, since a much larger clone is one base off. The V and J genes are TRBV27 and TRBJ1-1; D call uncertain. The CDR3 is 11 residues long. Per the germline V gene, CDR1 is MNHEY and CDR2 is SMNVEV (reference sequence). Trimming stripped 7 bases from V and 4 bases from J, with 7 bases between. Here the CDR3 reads CASTQGTEAFF. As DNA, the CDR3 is TGTGCCAGCACCCAAGGCACTGAAGCTTTCTTT.

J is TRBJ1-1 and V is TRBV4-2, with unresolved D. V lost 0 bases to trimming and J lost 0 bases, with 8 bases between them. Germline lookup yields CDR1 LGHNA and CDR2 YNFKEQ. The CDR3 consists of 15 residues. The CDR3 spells CASSQEWSVNTEAFF. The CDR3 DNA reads TGTGCCAGCAGCCAAGAGTGGTCGGTGAACACTGAAGCTTTCTTT.

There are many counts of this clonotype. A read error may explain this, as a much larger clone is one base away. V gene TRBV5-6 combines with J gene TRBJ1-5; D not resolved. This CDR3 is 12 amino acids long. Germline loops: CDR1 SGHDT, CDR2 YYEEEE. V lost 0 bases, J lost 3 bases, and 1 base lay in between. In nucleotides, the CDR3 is TGTGCCAGCAGCTTGGTCAATCAGCCCCAGCATTTT. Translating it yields CASSLVNQPQHF.

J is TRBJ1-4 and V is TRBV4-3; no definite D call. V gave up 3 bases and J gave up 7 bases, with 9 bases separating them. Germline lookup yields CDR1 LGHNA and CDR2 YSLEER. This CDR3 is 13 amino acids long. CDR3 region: CASSQAYGEKLFF. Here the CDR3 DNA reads TGCGCCAGCAGCCAGGCCTATGGTGAAAAACTGTTTTTT.

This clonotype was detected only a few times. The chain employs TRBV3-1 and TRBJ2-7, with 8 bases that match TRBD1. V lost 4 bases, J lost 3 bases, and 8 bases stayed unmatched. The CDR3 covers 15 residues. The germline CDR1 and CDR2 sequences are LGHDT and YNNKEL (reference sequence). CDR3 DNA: TGTGCCAGCAGCCCTCGATACGGACAGGGCTACGAGCAGTACTTC. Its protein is CASSPRYGQGYEQYF.

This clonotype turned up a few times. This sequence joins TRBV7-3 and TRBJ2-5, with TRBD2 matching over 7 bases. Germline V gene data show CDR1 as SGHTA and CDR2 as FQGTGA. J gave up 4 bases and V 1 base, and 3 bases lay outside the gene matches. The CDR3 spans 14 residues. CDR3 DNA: TGTGCCAGCAGCTTAAACGGGGGGAGAGAGACCCAGTACTTC. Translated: CASSLNGGRETQYF.

CDR3 protein: CSARGTGGGRVTEAFF. CDR3 nucleotides: TGCAGTGCTAGGGGGACAGGGGGCGGGAGAGTCACTGAAGCTTTCTTT. The chain links TRBV20-1 to TRBJ1-1; TRBD1 agrees at 12 bases. The V gene's germline CDR1 is DFQATT and CDR2 SNEGSKA (reference sequence). The CDR3 runs 16 residues. With 3 bases clipped from V and 4 bases from J, the junction kept 9 bases outside the gene matches.

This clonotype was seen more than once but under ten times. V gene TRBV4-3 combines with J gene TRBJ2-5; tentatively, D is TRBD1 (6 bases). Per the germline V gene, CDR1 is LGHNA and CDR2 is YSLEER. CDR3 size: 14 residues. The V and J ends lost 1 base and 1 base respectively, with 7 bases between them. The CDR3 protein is CASSQADSQETQYF. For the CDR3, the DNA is TGCGCCAGCAGCCAAGCGGACAGCCAAGAGACCCAGTACTTC.

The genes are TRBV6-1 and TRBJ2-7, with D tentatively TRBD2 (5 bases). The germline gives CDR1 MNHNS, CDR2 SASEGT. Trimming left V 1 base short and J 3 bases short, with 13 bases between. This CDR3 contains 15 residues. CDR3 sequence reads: CASSEDRGRIYEQYF. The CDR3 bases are TGTGCCAGCAGTGAAGATCGGGGAAGGATCTACGAGCAGTACTTC.

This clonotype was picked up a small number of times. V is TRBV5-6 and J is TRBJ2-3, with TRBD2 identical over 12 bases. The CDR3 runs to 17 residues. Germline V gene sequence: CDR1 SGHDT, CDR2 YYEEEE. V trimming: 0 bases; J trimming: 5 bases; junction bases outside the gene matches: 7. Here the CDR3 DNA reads TGTGCCAGCAGCTTGGTGCTAGCGGGAGGGCCCGGAGATACGCAGTATTTT. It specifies CASSLVLAGGPGDTQYF. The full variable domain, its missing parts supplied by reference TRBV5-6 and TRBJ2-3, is DAGVTQSPTHLIKTRGQQVTLRCSPKSGHDTVSWYQQALGQGPQFIFQYYEEEERQRGNFPDRFSGHQFPNYSSELNVNALLLGDSALYLCASSLVLAGGPGDTQYFGPGTRLTVL.

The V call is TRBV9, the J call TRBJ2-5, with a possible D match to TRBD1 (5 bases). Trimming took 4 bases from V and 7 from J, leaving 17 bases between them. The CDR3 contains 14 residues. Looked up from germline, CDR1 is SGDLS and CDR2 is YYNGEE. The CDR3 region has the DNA TGTGCCAGCAGCTCAGGGTGGAGCCCGGGGACCCAGTACTTC. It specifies CASSSGWSPGTQYF. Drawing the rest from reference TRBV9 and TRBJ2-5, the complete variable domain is DSGVTQTPKHLITATGQRVTLRCSPRSGDLSVYWYQQSLDQGLQFLIQYYNGEERAKGNILERFSAQQFPDLHSELNLSSLELGDSALYFCASSSGWSPGTQYFGPGTRLLVL.

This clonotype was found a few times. This CDR3 is CASTYSPGTGGFSSTEETQYF. The CDR3 DNA sequence: TGTGCCAGCACCTACTCTCCCGGGACAGGGGGTTTCTCTTCAACGGAAGAGACCCAGTACTTC. This chain joins TRBV6-5 and TRBJ2-5; 11 bases match TRBD1. With 7 bases clipped from V and 3 bases from J, the junction kept 25 bases outside the gene matches. Germline V gene sequence: CDR1 MNHEY, CDR2 SVGAGI. The CDR3 runs 21 residues.

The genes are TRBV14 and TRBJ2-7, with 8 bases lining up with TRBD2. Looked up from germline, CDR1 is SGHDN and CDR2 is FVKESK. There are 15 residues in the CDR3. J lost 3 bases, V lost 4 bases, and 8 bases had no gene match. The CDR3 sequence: CASSPRGGGNYEQYF. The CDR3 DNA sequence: TGTGCCAGCAGCCCTAGGGGCGGGGGGAACTACGAGCAGTACTTC.

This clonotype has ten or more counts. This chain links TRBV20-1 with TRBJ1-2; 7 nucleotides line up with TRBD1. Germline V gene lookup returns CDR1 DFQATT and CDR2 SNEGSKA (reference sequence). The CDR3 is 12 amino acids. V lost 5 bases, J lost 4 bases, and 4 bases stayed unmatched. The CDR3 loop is CSAPKGAYGYTF. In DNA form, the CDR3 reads TGCAGTGCTCCCAAGGGGGCCTATGGCTACACCTTC.

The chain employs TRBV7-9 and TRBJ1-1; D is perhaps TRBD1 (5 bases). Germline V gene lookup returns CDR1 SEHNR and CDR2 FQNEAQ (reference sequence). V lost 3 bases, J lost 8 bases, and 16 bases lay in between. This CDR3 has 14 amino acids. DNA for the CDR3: TGTGCCAGCAGCTTCCGGGACCGCCCGCAGGAAGCTTTCTTT. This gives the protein CASSFRDRPQEAFF.

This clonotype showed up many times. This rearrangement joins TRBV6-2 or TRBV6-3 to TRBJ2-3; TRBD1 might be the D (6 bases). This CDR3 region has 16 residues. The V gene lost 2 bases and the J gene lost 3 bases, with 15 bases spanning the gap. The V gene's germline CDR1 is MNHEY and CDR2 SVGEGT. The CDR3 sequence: CASSYPLVGATDTQYF. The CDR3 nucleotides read TGTGCCAGCAGTTACCCTCTGGTGGGGGCTACAGATACGCAGTATTTT.

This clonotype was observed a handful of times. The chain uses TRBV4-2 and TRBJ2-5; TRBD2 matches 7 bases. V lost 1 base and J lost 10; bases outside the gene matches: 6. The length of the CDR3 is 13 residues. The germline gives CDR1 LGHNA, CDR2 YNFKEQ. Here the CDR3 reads CASSQGGGWDQYF. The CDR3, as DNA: TGTGCCAGCAGCCAAGGCGGGGGATGGGACCAGTACTTC.

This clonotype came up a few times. This chain's CDR3 is CASSYSNLQANTEAFF. The CDR3 coding sequence is TGTGCCAGCAGTTACTCGAATCTACAAGCGAACACTGAAGCTTTCTTT. The gene calls are TRBV6-2 or TRBV6-3 and TRBJ1-1; D gene uncertain. The CDR3 has 16 residues. The V end was cut by 0 bases, the J end by 1 base, with 12 bases between. In germline, CDR1 is MNHEY, CDR2 SVGEGT.